A selection of T cell receptor beta chains follows, all from one sample in a study of T-cell memory formation after mild COVID-19. In TCRdb, the 5' RACE reads were re-called with MiXCR into one record per CDR3 protein. The table has about 340,000 distinct CDR3 sequences, less than 20% seen once. What was sequenced was PBMCs or a T cell subset sorted from them (not recorded which). These receptors were obtained from a man aged 18 to 30 who had mild COVID-19 (a few samples of this study predate the infection). Cell type and time point are not known. CDR3s include the opening cysteine and the closing phenylalanine or tryptophan. A D gene is named only where the DNA matches it firmly. Clone sizes are given selectively: once, few, many, or a class where the clone is expanded.

j_gene	v_gene	abundance	d_gene	CDR3nt	CDR3aa
TRBJ2-7	TRBV27	NA	NA	TGTGCCAGCAGTCCTACGATGAACCCATACGAGCAGTACTTC	CASSPTMNPYEQYF
TRBJ1-3	TRBV7-9	few	NA	TGTGCCAGCAGCAAACCAGGAACAGGCGGAAACACCATATATTTT	CASSKPGTGGNTIYF
TRBJ2-1	TRBV7-2	many	NA	TGTGCCAGCAGCTTCCAGGCTGGTGAGCAGTTCTTC	CASSFQAGEQFF
TRBJ1-2	TRBV6-5	NA	NA	TGTGCCAGCAGTTACTCGTGGGGGCCTAACTATGGCTACACCTTC	CASSYSWGPNYGYTF
TRBJ2-3	TRBV7-2	NA	TRBD2	TGTGCCAGCAGCCCCGGGGGGTATTGGGATACGCAGTATTTT	CASSPGGYWDTQYF
TRBJ2-3	TRBV12-3/TRBV12-4	NA	TRBD1	TGTGCCAGCAGTTTCGATGGCAGGGGGACAGATACGCAGTATTTT	CASSFDGRGTDTQYF
TRBJ2-3	TRBV19	NA	NA	TGTGCCAGTAGTATAAACCCCAGGGTCGATACGCAGTATTTT	CASSINPRVDTQYF
TRBJ1-1	TRBV9	many	NA	TGTGCCAGCGGTTATAAGGACACTGAAGCTTTCTTT	CASGYKDTEAFF
TRBJ2-3	TRBV20-1	few	NA	TGCAGTGCTAGCCGGGGGTCTAGCACAGATACGCAGTATTTT	CSASRGSSTDTQYF
TRBJ2-2	TRBV10-3	many	NA	TGTGCCATCAGTGAGGGGGCGAACACCGGGGAGCTGTTTTTT	CAISEGANTGELFF
TRBJ2-1	TRBV20-1	NA	NA	TGCAGTGCGCTCCGGCTCAATGAGCAGTTCTTC	CSALRLNEQFF
TRBJ1-1	TRBV5-1	few	NA	TGCGCCAGCAGCTTGAGCACAAACACTGAAGCTTTCTTT	CASSLSTNTEAFF
TRBJ2-5	TRBV7-2	NA	NA	TGTGCCAGCAGCTTCCCACCTGAAGAGACCCAGTACTTC	CASSFPPEETQYF
TRBJ2-7	TRBV5-1	NA	NA	TGCGCCAGCAGCTTGGCCTGGGGGGACGAGCAGTACTTC	CASSLAWGDEQYF
TRBJ2-3	TRBV5-1	once	NA	TGCGCCAGCAACTTTCGGGGGAGAGATACGCAGTATTTT	CASNFRGRDTQYF
TRBJ2-1	TRBV28	few	TRBD2	TGTGCCAGCAGTTTAAGCGGGGGGGCCCGGAATGAGCAGTTCTTC	CASSLSGGARNEQFF
TRBJ1-1	TRBV20-1	NA	NA	TGCAGTGCTAGCAGGCAGAACACTGAAGCTTTCTTT	CSASRQNTEAFF
TRBJ1-1	TRBV27	NA	NA	TGTGCCAGCAGTCCGACAAAGAACACTGAAGCTTTCTTT	CASSPTKNTEAFF
TRBJ2-3	TRBV3-1	few	NA	TGTGCCAGCAGCCAAGCTTGGGACCGAAACACAGATACGCAGTATTTT	CASSQAWDRNTDTQYF
TRBJ1-1	TRBV12-3/TRBV12-4	NA	NA	TGTGCCAGCAGTTTAAAATCGGGTCCCGGGGGGACTGAAGCTTTCTTT	CASSLKSGPGGTEAFF
TRBJ2-3	TRBV27	NA	NA	TGTGCCAGCAGTTTTGGGCCAGGGCCGGGGGATACGCAGTATTTT	CASSFGPGPGDTQYF
TRBJ2-1	TRBV15	NA	TRBD2	TGTGCCACCAGCAGAGATTCTGCGGGGGGGCATGAGCAGTTCTTC	CATSRDSAGGHEQFF
TRBJ2-3	TRBV5-1	few	NA	TGCGCCAGCAGCCCCCCCGAGGGTAGCACAGATACGCAGTATTTT	CASSPPEGSTDTQYF
TRBJ2-5	TRBV7-2	few	NA	TGTGCCAGCAGCTCAATGAGGGGGCAAGAGACCCAGTACTTC	CASSSMRGQETQYF
TRBJ1-6	TRBV5-5	NA	NA	TGTGCCAGCAGCTTGGTTAATCCCGACACCTCGGCCAAGATAACACCCCTCCACTTT	CASSLVNPDTSAKITPLHF
TRBJ1-1	TRBV4-3	NA	NA	TGCGCCAGCAGCCAGATTAGGGGCGTTGAAGCTTTCTTT	CASSQIRGVEAFF
TRBJ2-3	TRBV7-6	many	TRBD1	TGTGCCAGCAGGTCGCAGGGGGCGCAAGGCACAGATACGCAGTATTTT	CASRSQGAQGTDTQYF
TRBJ2-7	TRBV27	few	NA	TGTGCCAGCAGTCTCCCCGGTGAGGAGCAGTACTTC	CASSLPGEEQYF
TRBJ2-3	TRBV6-1	few	TRBD2	TGTGCCAGCAGTGAAGGAAGCGGGGGGTTGACAGATACGCAGTATTTT	CASSEGSGGLTDTQYF
TRBJ2-2	TRBV11-2	few	NA	TGTGCCAGCAGCTTAGTGGTGGGGGACGCCGGGGAGCTGTTTTTT	CASSLVVGDAGELFF
TRBJ1-2	TRBV5-1	NA	NA	TGCGCCAGCAGCCAAACCCCTACAGGGATAGACTATGGCTACACCTTC	CASSQTPTGIDYGYTF
TRBJ1-2	TRBV29-1	NA	NA	TGCAGCGTGACACCGGGGCCGGAGAGCTATGGCTACACCTTC	CSVTPGPESYGYTF
TRBJ2-5	TRBV5-1	many	TRBD2	TGCGCCAGCAGCCCCGGAGCGGGGGGCGTTTGGGAGACCCAGTACTTC	CASSPGAGGVWETQYF
TRBJ2-2	TRBV5-1	few	NA	TGCGCCAGCAGCTCCGGGTCCAAGATAGGGAGCGGGGAGCTGTTTTTT	CASSSGSKIGSGELFF
TRBJ2-1	TRBV7-6	few	NA	TGTGCCAGCAGCTTAGCGGGGCTCGGTGAGCAGTTCTTC	CASSLAGLGEQFF
TRBJ2-6	TRBV10-1	once	NA	TGCGCCAGCAACCAAAACAGGGCTACTGGGGCCAACGTCCTGACTTTC	CASNQNRATGANVLTF
TRBJ2-7	TRBV7-7	few	NA	TGTGCCAGCAGCTACGGACAGACCTACGAGCAGTACTTC	CASSYGQTYEQYF
TRBJ2-1	TRBV5-1	few	NA	TGCGCCAGCAGACGTTTAGGGAGGGGGAATGAGCAGTTCTTC	CASRRLGRGNEQFF
TRBJ2-3	TRBV6-5	many	NA	TGTGCCAGCAGTTCACAGGGAGCCCGATACGTGACGCAGTATTTT	CASSSQGARYVTQYF
TRBJ1-1	TRBV4-2	NA	NA	TGTGCCAGCAGCGCAAACTACCAACGGAACACTGAAGCTTTCTTT	CASSANYQRNTEAFF
TRBJ1-1	TRBV6-6	many	NA	TGTGCCAGCTCGACGGGGAACACTGAAGCTTTCTTT	CASSTGNTEAFF
TRBJ1-1	TRBV5-1	NA	NA	TGCGCCAGCAGCTTGGGACAGGACGCCACTGAAGCTTTCTTT	CASSLGQDATEAFF
TRBJ2-7	TRBV4-3	few	NA	TGCGCCAGCAGCCAAGCGGGACTCAGGGACGAGCAGTACTTC	CASSQAGLRDEQYF
TRBJ1-6	TRBV29-1	few	TRBD1	TGCAGCGTGAGGACAGGGGTCTATAATTCACCCCTCCACTTT	CSVRTGVYNSPLHF
TRBJ2-3	TRBV5-6	few	NA	TGTGCCAGCATCTTTTATTCGGGGGCCAGCACAGATACGCAGTATTTT	CASIFYSGASTDTQYF
TRBJ2-1	TRBV4-3	few	NA	TGCGCCAGCAGCCAAGAGAGACACAGATACAATGAGCAGTTCTTC	CASSQERHRYNEQFF
TRBJ2-1	TRBV6-2/TRBV6-3	NA	TRBD2	TGTGCCAGCAGCTATAGCGGGGGCTTACACTCCTACAATGAGCAGTTCTTC	CASSYSGGLHSYNEQFF
TRBJ1-2	TRBV4-2	many	NA	TGTGCCAGCAGCCAAGATCCTGGGGGTACCTATGGCTACACCTTC	CASSQDPGGTYGYTF
TRBJ2-3	TRBV5-1	NA	NA	TGCGCCAGCAGCCCCCTGACAGGGACTAGCACAGATACGCAGTATTTT	CASSPLTGTSTDTQYF
TRBJ2-3	TRBV7-9	few	NA	TGTGCCAGCAGCCTCGGGTGGGACAGCACAGATACGCAGTATTTT	CASSLGWDSTDTQYF
TRBJ1-5	TRBV6-5	many	NA	TGTGCCAGCAGTTACGGGGTAAGCAATCAGCCCCAGCATTTT	CASSYGVSNQPQHF
TRBJ2-5	TRBV4-3	few	TRBD2	TGCGCCAGCAGCCAAGGGGCCACTAGCGGGGGAGAGACCCAGTACTTC	CASSQGATSGGETQYF
TRBJ1-6	TRBV3-1	few	TRBD1	TGTGCCAGCAGCCAATTTTTGACAGGGTCGTCACCCCTCCACTTT	CASSQFLTGSSPLHF
TRBJ2-3	TRBV4-1	NA	NA	TGCGCCAGCAGCCGCCGACTAGGGGAACGAGCGGATACGCAGTATTTT	CASSRRLGERADTQYF
TRBJ2-7	TRBV12-3/TRBV12-4	few	NA	TGTGCCAGCAGTTTAGCAGGACCCAGGGGCTCCGAGCAGTACTTC	CASSLAGPRGSEQYF